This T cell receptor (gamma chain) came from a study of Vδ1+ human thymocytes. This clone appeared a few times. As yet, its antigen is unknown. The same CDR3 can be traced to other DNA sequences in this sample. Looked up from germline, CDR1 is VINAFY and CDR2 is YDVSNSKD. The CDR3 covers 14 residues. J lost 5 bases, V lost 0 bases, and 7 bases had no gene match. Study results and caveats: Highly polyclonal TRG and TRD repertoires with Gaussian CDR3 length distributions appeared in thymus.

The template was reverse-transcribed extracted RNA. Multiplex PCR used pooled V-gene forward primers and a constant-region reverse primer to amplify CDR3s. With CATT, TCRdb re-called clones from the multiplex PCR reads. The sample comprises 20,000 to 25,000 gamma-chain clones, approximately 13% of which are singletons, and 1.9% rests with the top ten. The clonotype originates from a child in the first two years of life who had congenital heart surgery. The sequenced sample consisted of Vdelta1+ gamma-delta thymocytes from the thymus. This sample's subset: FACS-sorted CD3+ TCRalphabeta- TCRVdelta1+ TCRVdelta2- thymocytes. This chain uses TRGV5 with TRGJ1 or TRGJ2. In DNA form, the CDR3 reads TGTGCCACCTGGGACAGGCCGGAAAATTATAAGAAACTCTTT. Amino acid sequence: CATWDRPENYKKLF.